A single sample is the source of the 25 T cell receptor beta chains below, sequenced in a study of breast tumors, draining lymph nodes, adjacent tissues. Breast cancer patients provided tissue from their axillary draining lymph nodes. TCRdb used MiXCR to reprocess the multiplex PCR reads, holding one entry per CDR3 protein. The sample records approximately 140,000 distinct CDR3 sequences, approximately 30% being singletons. Sequenced: axillary lymph node tissue. The source of these receptors is a female donor with breast cancer. Some clones in this sample may be carry-over from other donors' samples.

Ten or more counts support this clonotype. J is TRBJ1-5 and V is TRBV6-2 or TRBV6-3; D call uncertain. CDR3 length: 14 residues. CDR1 and CDR2 from the germline V gene are MNHEY and SVGEGT. Deletions cut 6 bases from V and 3 bases from J, with 12 bases between. For the CDR3, the DNA is TGTGCCAGCAGCCGCACGGGTTCCAATCAGCCCCAGCATTTT. This translates into CASSRTGSNQPQHF.

This clonotype has ten or more counts. The rearrangement links TRBV7-2 to TRBJ1-2; no firm D call. Trimming shortened V by 0 bases and J by 4 bases, and 9 bases separated the two germline ends. Germline CDR1 SGHTA, CDR2 FQGNSA. The CDR3 has 14 amino acids. The CDR3 here is CASSLAPVLYGYTF. DNA for the CDR3: TGTGCCAGCAGCTTAGCCCCAGTCCTCTATGGCTACACCTTC.

In the case of this clonotype: With a much larger clone just one base away, this may be a read error. The chain uses TRBV19 and TRBJ2-4; maybe TRBD1 (5 bases). Germline V gene lookup returns CDR1 LNHDA and CDR2 SQIVND (reference sequence). The CDR3 is made up of 16 amino acids. The CDR3 DNA reads TGTGCCAGTAGCCTCACAGGATTGTCAGCCAAAAGCATTCAGTACTTC. Its translation: CASSLTGLSAKSIQYF.

The table lists this clonotype with a few counts. J is TRBJ1-1 and V is TRBV3-1; D not resolved. The CDR3 runs 12 residues. Germline lookup yields CDR1 LGHDT and CDR2 YNNKEL (reference sequence). V gave up 3 bases and J gave up 1 base, with 3 bases separating them. This chain's CDR3 is CASSHQNTEAFF. CDR3 nucleotides: TGTGCCAGCAGCCACCAGAACACTGAAGCTTTCTTT.

This clonotype was seen repeatedly, ten times or more. CDR3 protein: CSARLDNAEAFF. In DNA, the CDR3 is TGCAGCGCCAGACTGGACAACGCTGAAGCTTTCTTT. This rearrangement joins TRBV29-1 to TRBJ1-1; D perhaps matches TRBD1 (5 bases). Germline CDR1 reads SQVTM; CDR2 reads ANQGSEA. Trimming removed 7 bases at V and 6 bases at J, with 15 bases between. This CDR3 has 12 amino acids.

This clonotype was seen repeatedly, ten times or more. V usage is TRBV20-1 and J usage is TRBJ1-2; TRBD1 matches at 8 bases. Germline CDR1 DFQATT, CDR2 SNEGSKA (reference sequence). The V and J ends lost 2 bases and 2 bases, in that order; junction bases with no gene match: 1. The CDR3 consists of 13 residues. The CDR3 sequence: CSARRTGNYGYTF. DNA of the CDR3: TGCAGTGCTAGAAGGACAGGGAACTATGGCTACACCTTC.

On this clonotype: This sequence may be a read error, since a much larger clone differs from it by one base. The V and J genes are TRBV2 and TRBJ2-1; TRBD2 aligns across 13 bases. This CDR3 is built from 18 residues. From germline, CDR1 is SNHLY and CDR2 FYNNEI. The CDR3 DNA reads as TGTGCCAGCAGTGGAACACTAGCGGGGGGGCCTTTTTACAATGAGCACTTCTTC. This translates into CASSGTLAGGPFYNEHFF.

The chain employs TRBV7-2 and TRBJ2-7; D not certain. The CDR3 has 13 amino acids. Germline CDR1 and CDR2: SGHTA and FQGNSA. Trimming took 9 bases from V and 6 from J, leaving 18 bases between them. For the CDR3, the DNA is TGTGCCAGTCAGCAAGCTGAGATTGGCGAGCAGTACTTC. Translation: CASQQAEIGEQYF.

Comment on this clonotype: One junction end disagrees with the germline gene, perhaps due to a read error. The CDR3 DNA follows: TGCGCCAGCAGTGGCTATGGGACAGGGTCTAGCACAGATACGCAGTATTTT. Its protein is CASSGYGTGSSTDTQYF. The V and J genes are TRBV6-1 and TRBJ2-3, with 9 positions matching TRBD1. The CDR3 totals 17 residues. Germline V gives CDR1 MNHNS, CDR2 SASEGT.

This clonotype was counted ten times or more. The V call is TRBV28, the J call TRBJ1-2, with D tentatively TRBD1 (6 bases). V was pared by 0 bases and J by 3 bases, with 8 bases between. This CDR3 spans 14 amino acids. Germline CDR1 is MDHEN and CDR2 is SYDVKM. CDR3 region: CASSLWAGDYGYTF. The CDR3 nucleotides read TGTGCCAGCAGTTTATGGGCAGGGGACTATGGCTACACCTTC.

This clonotype was seen a few times. The chain is built from TRBV20-1 and TRBJ2-4; 8 nucleotides match TRBD2. The V gene's germline CDR1 is DFQATT and CDR2 SNEGSKA (reference sequence). CDR3 size: 17 residues. The ends lost 0 bases at V and 1 base at J; junction bases unmatched: 8. CDR3 DNA: TGCAGTGCTAGAGACTCGGGGGGGAGTGGGGCCAAAAACATTCAGTACTTC. It codes for CSARDSGGSGAKNIQYF.

This clonotype showed up many times. The chain links TRBV10-2 to TRBJ1-5; TRBD1 matches 7 bases. Germline CDR1 and CDR2: WSHSY and SAAADI. J lost 4 bases, V lost 5 bases, and 5 bases had no gene match. The CDR3 covers 14 residues. The CDR3 region is CASSSTGTNQPQHF. The CDR3 DNA sequence: TGCGCCAGCAGTTCGACAGGGACGAATCAGCCCCAGCATTTT.

This clonotype occurred many times. The chain combines TRBV10-3 with TRBJ1-5; TRBD1 might be the D (5 bases). Looked up from germline, CDR1 is ENHRY and CDR2 is SYGVKD. The germline V and J ends were trimmed by 4 bases and 3 bases, with 16 bases remaining between them. This CDR3 is built from 16 residues. The CDR3 DNA sequence: TGTGCCATCAGTGGTGGGGGGGTACTCCCCAATCAGCCCCAGCATTTT. Amino acids: CAISGGGVLPNQPQHF.

This rearrangement joins TRBV15 to TRBJ1-6; 8 nucleotides line up with TRBD1. CDR3 size: 13 residues. The junction had 4 bases not matched to a gene; V was cut back by 6 bases and J by 9 bases. CDR1 and CDR2 from the germline V gene are LNHNV and YYDKDF (reference sequence). Here the CDR3 DNA reads TGTGCCACCAGAGACAGGGGAAGTTCACCCCTCCACTTT. Protein sequence: CATRDRGSSPLHF.

V gene TRBV2 combines with J gene TRBJ1-2; D gene unclear. The CDR3 loop spans 13 amino acids. Germline CDR1 and CDR2: SNHLY and FYNNEI. Trimming pared 4 bases from V and 4 bases from J, leaving 10 bases between. The CDR3 nucleotides are TGTGCCAGCAGTGGGGGTAGGTTCTATGGCTACACCTTC. As protein: CASSGGRFYGYTF.

The chain recombines TRBV20-1 with TRBJ2-7; 11 bases fit TRBD2. This CDR3 spans 15 amino acids. The V segment lost 6 bases and the J segment 3 bases; nucleotides outside the gene matches: 10. From germline, CDR1 is DFQATT and CDR2 SNEGSKA (reference sequence). The CDR3 DNA is TGCAGTGCCTCCCCACCCGGGACTAGCGGCTACGAGCAGTACTTC. Translating it yields CSASPPGTSGYEQYF.

The CDR3 spells CASSECGGTSRDEQFF. The CDR3 DNA reads as TGTGCCAGCAGTGAATGCGGGGGGACTAGTCGCGATGAGCAGTTCTTC. The V gene is TRBV25-1, the J gene TRBJ2-1, with TRBD2 matching over 8 bases. With V trimmed by 1 base and J by 8 bases, 10 bases remained unmatched. Germline CDR1 is MGHDK and CDR2 is SYGVNS. The CDR3 consists of 16 residues.

The J gene is TRBJ2-7, the V gene TRBV6-6, with D possibly TRBD2 on 5 matching bases. Germline lookup yields CDR1 MNHNY and CDR2 SVGAGI (reference sequence). Trimming cost V 7 bases and J 3 bases, with 13 bases left between them. This CDR3 has 13 residues. The CDR3, as DNA: TGTGCCAGCATCAGAGGGATGTTCTACGAGCAGTACTTC. Protein product: CASIRGMFYEQYF.

The J gene is TRBJ1-5, the V gene TRBV6-4; a weak D match, TRBD1 (6 bases). The CDR3 covers 14 residues. V was trimmed by 8 bases and J by 11 bases, leaving 22 bases between them. CDR1 and CDR2 (germline): MRHNA, SNTAGT. The CDR3 protein is CASGSSGGQETQHF. CDR3 sequence (DNA): TGTGCCAGCGGATCCTCGGGGGGGCAAGAGACCCAGCATTTT.

This clonotype has ten or more counts. The chain couples TRBV19 to TRBJ2-5; tentative D call: TRBD1 (6 bases). The V and J ends lost 4 bases and 5 bases respectively, with 14 bases between them. Per germline, CDR1 LNHDA and CDR2 SQIVND (reference sequence). The CDR3 covers 14 residues. The CDR3 bases are TGTGCCAGTAGTAGGTCAGGGGTATGGGAGACCCAGTACTTC. This codes for CASSRSGVWETQYF. Drawing the rest from reference TRBV19 and TRBJ2-5, the complete variable domain is DGGITQSPKYLFRKEGQNVTLSCEQNLNHDAMYWYRQDPGQGLRLIYYSQIVNDFQKGDIAEGYSVSREKKESFPLTVTSAQKNPTAFYLCASSRSGVWETQYFGPGTRLLVL.

The CDR3 is CASSWGPGIQETQYF. The DNA for the CDR3 is TGCGCCAGCAGCTGGGGTCCGGGCATCCAAGAGACCCAGTACTTC. This chain joins TRBV5-1 and TRBJ2-5; D is ambiguous. There are 15 residues in the CDR3. Per germline, CDR1 SGHRS and CDR2 YFSETQ. V gave up 3 bases and J gave up 1 base, with 13 bases separating them.

At least ten counts were recorded for this clonotype. The chain joins TRBV5-1 to TRBJ1-1, with a tentative D call TRBD1 (6 bases). Germline V gene data show CDR1 as SGHRS and CDR2 as YFSETQ. The CDR3 spans 11 residues. V was trimmed by 5 bases and J by 7 bases, leaving 9 bases between them. The CDR3 DNA follows: TGCGCCAGCAGTGAAGGGGGTGAAGCTTTCTTT. Residues: CASSEGGEAFF.

The table lists this clonotype with many counts. The chain carries TRBV4-1 and TRBJ1-2; 7 positions agree with TRBD1. CDR1 MGHRA and CDR2 YSYEKL come from the germline V gene. This CDR3 region has 16 residues. The junction had 8 bases not matched to a gene; V was cut back by 0 bases and J by 4 bases. The CDR3 protein is CASSQELATGFYGYTF. DNA of the CDR3: TGCGCCAGCAGCCAAGAGCTCGCGACAGGGTTCTATGGCTACACCTTC.

Comment on this clonotype: This sequence may be a read error, since a much larger clone differs from it by one base. J is TRBJ2-3 and V is TRBV6-6; 8 nucleotides align to TRBD1. The CDR3 totals 18 residues. V lost 6 bases to trimming and J lost 1 base; unmatched junction nucleotides: 15. CDR1 is MNHNY, CDR2 SVGAGI, per germline (reference sequence). For the CDR3, the DNA is TGTGCCAGCAGCCACCAATCCCGGGGACAGGTCGGCACAGATACGCAGTATTTT. This gives the protein CASSHQSRGQVGTDTQYF.

A remark on this clonotype: Germline and junction disagree at one end, which may indicate a read error. J is TRBJ1-4 and V is TRBV10-3; perhaps TRBD1 as D (5 bases). This CDR3 region has 18 residues. Germline V gene data show CDR1 as ENHRY and CDR2 as SYGVKD. The CDR3 DNA follows: TGTGCCATCAGTGTTGGTCGGACAAGGGATGCAACTAATGAAAAACTGTTTTTC. As protein: CAISVGRTRDATNEKLFF.